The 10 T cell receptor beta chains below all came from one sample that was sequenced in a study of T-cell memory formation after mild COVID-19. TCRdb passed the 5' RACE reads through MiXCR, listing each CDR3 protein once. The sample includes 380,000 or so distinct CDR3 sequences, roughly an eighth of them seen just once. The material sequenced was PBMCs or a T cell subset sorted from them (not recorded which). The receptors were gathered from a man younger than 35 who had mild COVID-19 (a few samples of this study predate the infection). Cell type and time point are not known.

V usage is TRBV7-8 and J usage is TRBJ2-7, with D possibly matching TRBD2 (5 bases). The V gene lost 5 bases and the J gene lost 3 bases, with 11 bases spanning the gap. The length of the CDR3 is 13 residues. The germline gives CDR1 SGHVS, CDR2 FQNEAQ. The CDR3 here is CASSLPGYYEQYV. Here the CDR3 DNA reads TGTGCCAGCAGCCTCCCGGGGTACTACGAGCAGTACGTC.

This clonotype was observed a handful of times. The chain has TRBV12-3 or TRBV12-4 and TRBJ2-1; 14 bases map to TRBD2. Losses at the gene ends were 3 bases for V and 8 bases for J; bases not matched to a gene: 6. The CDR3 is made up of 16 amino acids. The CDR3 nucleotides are TGTGCCAGCAGTTTTATCGAGACTAGCGGGAGGGATGAGCAGTTCTTC. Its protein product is CASSFIETSGRDEQFF.

The CDR3 loop reads CASSPGGPAGELFF. CDR3 nucleotides: TGTGCCAGCAGCCCCGGGGGTCCCGCCGGGGAGCTGTTTTTT. The chain recombines TRBV7-3 with TRBJ2-2, with D perhaps TRBD2 (6 bases). This CDR3 has 14 residues. The ends were cut back, 5 bases at V and 6 bases at J, with 13 bases in the middle. Germline V gene lookup returns CDR1 SGHTA and CDR2 FQGTGA.

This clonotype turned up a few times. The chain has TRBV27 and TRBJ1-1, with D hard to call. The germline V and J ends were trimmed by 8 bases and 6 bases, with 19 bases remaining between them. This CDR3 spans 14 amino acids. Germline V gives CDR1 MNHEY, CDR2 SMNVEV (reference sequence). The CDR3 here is CASRMSGVISEAFF. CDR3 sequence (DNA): TGTGCCAGCCGAATGAGCGGAGTTATCTCTGAAGCTTTCTTT.

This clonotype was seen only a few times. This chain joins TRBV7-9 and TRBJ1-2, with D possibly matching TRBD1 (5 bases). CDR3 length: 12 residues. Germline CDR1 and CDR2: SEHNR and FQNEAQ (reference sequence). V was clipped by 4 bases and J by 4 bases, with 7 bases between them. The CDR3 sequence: CASSSRVYGYTF. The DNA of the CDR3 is TGTGCCAGCAGCTCCAGGGTCTATGGCTACACCTTC.

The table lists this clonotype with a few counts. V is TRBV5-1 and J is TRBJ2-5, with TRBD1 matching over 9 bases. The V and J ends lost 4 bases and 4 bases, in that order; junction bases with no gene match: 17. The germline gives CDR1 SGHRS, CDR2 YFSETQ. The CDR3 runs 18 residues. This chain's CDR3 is CASSLHGTGSGVGETQYF. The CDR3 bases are TGCGCCAGCAGCCTACATGGGACAGGGTCAGGGGTTGGAGAGACCCAGTACTTC.

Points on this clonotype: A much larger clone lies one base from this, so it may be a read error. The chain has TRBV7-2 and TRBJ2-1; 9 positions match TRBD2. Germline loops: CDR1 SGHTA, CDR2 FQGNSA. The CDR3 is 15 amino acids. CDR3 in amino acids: CASTIGRGGAGERFF. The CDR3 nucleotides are TGTGCCAGCACCATAGGGCGGGGGGGCGCCGGTGAGCGGTTCTTC.

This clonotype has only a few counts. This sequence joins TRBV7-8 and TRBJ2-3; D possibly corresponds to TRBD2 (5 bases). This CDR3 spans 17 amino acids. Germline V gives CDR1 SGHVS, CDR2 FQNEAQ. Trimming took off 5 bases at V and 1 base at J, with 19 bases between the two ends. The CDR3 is CASSLKAGYPRTDTQYF. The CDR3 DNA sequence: TGTGCCAGCAGCCTCAAGGCGGGTTACCCGCGCACAGATACGCAGTATTTT.

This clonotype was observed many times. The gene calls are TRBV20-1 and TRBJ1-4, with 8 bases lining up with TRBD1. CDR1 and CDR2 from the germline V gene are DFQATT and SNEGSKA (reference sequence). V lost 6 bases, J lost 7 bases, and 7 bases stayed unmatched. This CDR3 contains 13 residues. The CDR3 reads CSAGARGLEKLFF. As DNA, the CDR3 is TGCAGTGCAGGAGCCAGGGGGCTTGAAAAACTGTTTTTT.

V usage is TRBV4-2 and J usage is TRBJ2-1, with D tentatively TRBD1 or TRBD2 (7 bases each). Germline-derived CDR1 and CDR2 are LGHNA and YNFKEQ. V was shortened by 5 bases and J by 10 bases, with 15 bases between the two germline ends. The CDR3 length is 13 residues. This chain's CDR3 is CASSSRGEGEQFF. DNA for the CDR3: TGTGCCAGCAGCAGCAGGGGGGAGGGGGAGCAGTTCTTC.